This is a list of T cell receptor beta chains from one sample in a study of blood T cell repertoires in COVID-19. The table came from immunoSEQ multiplex PCR; TCRdb's copy has only in-frame clones and leaves some out. Of around 18,000 clones listed, 91% were seen once; the top ten hold 7.2%. The material sequenced was peripheral blood. These receptors were collected from a human donor in a cohort sampled during active COVID-19. CDR3s include the opening cysteine and the closing phenylalanine or tryptophan. Fields, in order: clone size, V gene, CDR3 protein. The size field is filled for only some rows; it gives once, few, many or a size class.

. TRBV12-3/TRBV12-4 CASSFGPNYSYTF
. TRBV24-1 CATSDPGQGDEQYF
. TRBV7-9 CASSPSAGMDNQPQHF
. TRBV18 CASSPLSGGPYNEQFF
. TRBV19 CASSIDGGSWFF
. TRBV4-1 CASSQSLAYEQYF
. TRBV4-2 CASGLGQGAYNEQFF
. TRBV6-6 CASNGSGKNIQYF
. TRBV18 CASSPFGTGGVPGANVLTF
. TRBV19 CASSMGRSSYEQYF
. TRBV10-1 CAAGRGRNYGYTF
. TRBV11-3 CASSLVRPRGSGNTIYF
. TRBV4-1 CASSRLARSYNEQFF
. TRBV7-9 CASSWDPGQGSNEQFF
. TRBV18 CASSPGLARNNEQFF
once TRBV7-8 CASSNKQGLLNQPQHF
. TRBV10-1 CASSEPNRVSTGNTIYF
. TRBV25-1 CASSRQGNNSPLHF
once TRBV24-1 CATSSGDLPYEQYF
. TRBV9 CASSGQTGTSGYNEQFF
. TRBV4-1 CASSQEVGAGGVGNTIYF
. TRBV6-5 CASSMTGTGRHEQYF
. TRBV6-2/TRBV6-3 CASSAGQGNQPQHF
. TRBV7-9 CASTLGGTPQPQHF
. TRBV21-1 CASSPQLGGTGELFF
. TRBV27 CASSFQTGLVNTEAFF
. TRBV27 CANTREAYEQYF
once TRBV27 CASSSISRGGEYEQYF
. TRBV6-2/TRBV6-3 CASSDRQGEAFF
once TRBV7-2 CASSIRLPGTRRIDTQYF
. TRBV19 CASSPRGGANTEAFF
. TRBV19 CASSIDSRGAGVGNEQFF
. TRBV5-1 CASSQGARMDTEAFF
. TRBV6-5 CASRVTAGVDYEQYF
. TRBV12-5 CASGQGESTDTQYF
. TRBV11-1 CASSLDWDTGNTEAFF
once TRBV28 CASSLFRGVYGYTF
. TRBV2 CASSEGLAGPSRQYF
. TRBV29-1 CSVSGETGSSEQYF
. TRBV10-3 CAIRGDSTYNEQFF
. TRBV19 CASSFGTAYGYTF
once TRBV29-1 CSGDYNEQFF
. TRBV5-1 CASREPTHTF
once TRBV20-1 CSARSGNEQYF
few TRBV19 CASSSTSKDEQYF
. TRBV6-4 CASSAGLAVSGELFF
. TRBV7-6 CASSLDRDNQPQHF
. TRBV5-1 CASSRAASGTYNEQFF
. TRBV14 CASSQGQGIPTEAFF
. TRBV5-1 CASSLVGRGQGFF
. TRBV19 CASSTTDRTPRQYF
. TRBV7-2 CASSTWTVDYGYTF
. TRBV3-1/TRBV3-2 CASSQDRALGQFF